The entry below gives a single T cell receptor beta chain sequence along with its context. This specimen comes from a study of breast tumors, draining lymph nodes, adjacent tissues. The CDR3 totals 14 residues. The germline V gene has CDR1 DFQATT and CDR2 SNEGSKA (reference sequence). Trimming left V 3 bases short and J 11 bases short, with 20 bases between. From the multiplex PCR reads, TCRdb called clonotypes with MiXCR, one entry per CDR3 protein. This sample has approximately 150,000 distinct CDR3 sequences; over 25% occur once, and the top ten carry roughly 2.2%. Breast cancer patients provided tissue from their axillary draining lymph nodes.

Sequencing was performed on axillary lymph node tissue. The gene calls are TRBV20-1 and TRBJ1-5, with a weak D call TRBD1 (5 bases). The TCR was taken from a female donor with breast cancer. Some clones in this sample may be carry-over from other donors' samples. The CDR3 sequence: CSASGGGGVETQHF. The CDR3 nucleotides read TGCAGTGCTAGTGGTGGGGGTGGGGTAGAGACCCAGCATTTT.